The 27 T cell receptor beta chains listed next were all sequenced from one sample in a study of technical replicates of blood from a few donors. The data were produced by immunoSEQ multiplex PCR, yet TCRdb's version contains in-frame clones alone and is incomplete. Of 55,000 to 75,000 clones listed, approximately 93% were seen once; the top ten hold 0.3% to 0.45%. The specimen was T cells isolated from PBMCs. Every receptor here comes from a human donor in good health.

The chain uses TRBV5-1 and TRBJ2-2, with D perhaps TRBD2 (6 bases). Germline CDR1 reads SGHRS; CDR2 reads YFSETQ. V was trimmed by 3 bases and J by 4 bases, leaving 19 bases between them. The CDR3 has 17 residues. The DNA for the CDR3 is TGCGCCAGCAGCTCGCGCGGCGTTGCGGGAATCACCGGGGAGCTGTTTTTT. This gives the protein CASSSRGVAGITGELFF.

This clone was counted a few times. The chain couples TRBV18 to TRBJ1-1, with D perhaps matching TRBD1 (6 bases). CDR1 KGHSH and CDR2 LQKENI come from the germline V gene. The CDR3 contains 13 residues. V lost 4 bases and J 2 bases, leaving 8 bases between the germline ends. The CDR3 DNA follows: TGTGCCAGCTCACAGGGACAAAACACTGAAGCTTTCTTT. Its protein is CASSQGQNTEAFF.

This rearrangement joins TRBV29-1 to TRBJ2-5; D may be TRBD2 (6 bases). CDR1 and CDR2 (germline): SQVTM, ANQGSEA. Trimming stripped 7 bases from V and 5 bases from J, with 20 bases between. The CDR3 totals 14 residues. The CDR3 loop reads CSAWVVGGLETQYF. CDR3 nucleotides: TGCAGCGCGTGGGTCGTGGGAGGCTTGGAGACCCAGTACTTC.

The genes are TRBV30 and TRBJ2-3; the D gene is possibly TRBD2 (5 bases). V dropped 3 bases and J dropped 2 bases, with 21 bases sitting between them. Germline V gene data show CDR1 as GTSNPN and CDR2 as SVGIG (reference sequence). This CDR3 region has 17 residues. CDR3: CAWRGINYHGITDTQYF. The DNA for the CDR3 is TGTGCCTGGAGAGGGATCAATTATCACGGGATCACAGATACGCAGTATTTT.

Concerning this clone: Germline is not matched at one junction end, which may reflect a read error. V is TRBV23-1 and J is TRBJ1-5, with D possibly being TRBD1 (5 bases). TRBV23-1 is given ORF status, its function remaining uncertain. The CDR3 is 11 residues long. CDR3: CASSQFRATLF. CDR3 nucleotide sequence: TGCGCCAGCAGTCAATTCAGGGCTACCCTTTTT.

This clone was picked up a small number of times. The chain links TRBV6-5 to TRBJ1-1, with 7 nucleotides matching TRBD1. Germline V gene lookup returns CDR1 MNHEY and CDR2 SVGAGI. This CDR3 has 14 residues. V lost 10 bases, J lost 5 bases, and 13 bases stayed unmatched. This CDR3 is CATHNRDSRTEAFF. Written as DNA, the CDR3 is TGTGCCACCCACAACCGGGACAGTAGGACTGAAGCTTTCTTT.

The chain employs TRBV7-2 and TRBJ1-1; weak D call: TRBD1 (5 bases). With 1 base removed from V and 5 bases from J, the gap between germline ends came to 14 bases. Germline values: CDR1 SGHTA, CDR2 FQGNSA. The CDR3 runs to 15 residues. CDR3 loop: CASSLDRTGRTEAFF. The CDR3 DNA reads TGTGCCAGCAGCTTAGACCGTACAGGTCGTACTGAAGCTTTCTTT.

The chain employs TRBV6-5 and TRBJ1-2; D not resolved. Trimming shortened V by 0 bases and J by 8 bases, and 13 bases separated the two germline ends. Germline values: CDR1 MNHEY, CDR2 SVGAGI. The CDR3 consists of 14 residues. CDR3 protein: CASSYSRAAQGYTF. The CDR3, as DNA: TGTGCCAGCAGTTACTCGAGGGCAGCCCAAGGCTACACCTTC.

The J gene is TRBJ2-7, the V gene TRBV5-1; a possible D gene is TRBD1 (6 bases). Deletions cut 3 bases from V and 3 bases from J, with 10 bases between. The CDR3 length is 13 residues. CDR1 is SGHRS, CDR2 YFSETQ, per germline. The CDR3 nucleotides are TGCGCCAGCAGCTATAGGACAGACTACGAGCAGTACTTC. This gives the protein CASSYRTDYEQYF.

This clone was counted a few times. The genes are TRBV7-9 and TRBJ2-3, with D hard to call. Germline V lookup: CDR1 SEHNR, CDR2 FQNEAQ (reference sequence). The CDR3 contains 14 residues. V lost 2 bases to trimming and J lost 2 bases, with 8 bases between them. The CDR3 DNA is TGTGCCAGCAGCTTATTCGGGTACACAGATACGCAGTATTTT. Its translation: CASSLFGYTDTQYF.

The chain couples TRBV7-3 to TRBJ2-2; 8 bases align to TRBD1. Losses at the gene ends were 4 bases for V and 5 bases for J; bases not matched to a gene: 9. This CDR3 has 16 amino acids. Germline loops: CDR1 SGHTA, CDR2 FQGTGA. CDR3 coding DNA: TGTGCCAGCAGCTCCTCTACAGGGGGAGGAACCGGGGAGCTGTTTTTT. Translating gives CASSSSTGGGTGELFF.

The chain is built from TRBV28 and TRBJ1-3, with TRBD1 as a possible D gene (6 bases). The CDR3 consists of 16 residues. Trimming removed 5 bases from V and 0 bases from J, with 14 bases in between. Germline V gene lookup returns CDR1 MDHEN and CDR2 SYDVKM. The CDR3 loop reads CASSQTGFSSGNTIYF. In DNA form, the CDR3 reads TGTGCCAGCAGTCAAACAGGGTTTAGCTCTGGAAACACCATATATTTT.

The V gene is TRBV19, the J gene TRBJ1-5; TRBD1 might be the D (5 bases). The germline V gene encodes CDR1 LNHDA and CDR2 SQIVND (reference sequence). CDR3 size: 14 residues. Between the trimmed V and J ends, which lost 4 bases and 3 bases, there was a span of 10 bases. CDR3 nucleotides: TGTGCCAGTAGTACGCGGGACTTCAATCAGCCCCAGCATTTT. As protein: CASSTRDFNQPQHF.

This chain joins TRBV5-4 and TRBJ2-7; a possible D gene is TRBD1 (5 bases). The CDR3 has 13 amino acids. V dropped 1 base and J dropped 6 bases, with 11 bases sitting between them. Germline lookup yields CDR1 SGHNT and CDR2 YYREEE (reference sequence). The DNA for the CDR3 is TGTGCCAGCAGCTTGATCCAGGGTAGCGAGCAGTACTTC. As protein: CASSLIQGSEQYF.

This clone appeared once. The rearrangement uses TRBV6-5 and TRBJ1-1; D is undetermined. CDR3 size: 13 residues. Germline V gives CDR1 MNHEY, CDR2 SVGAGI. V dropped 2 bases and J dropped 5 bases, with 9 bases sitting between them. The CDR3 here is CASSYREVTEAFF. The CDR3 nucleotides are TGTGCCAGCAGTTACAGGGAGGTAACTGAAGCTTTCTTT.

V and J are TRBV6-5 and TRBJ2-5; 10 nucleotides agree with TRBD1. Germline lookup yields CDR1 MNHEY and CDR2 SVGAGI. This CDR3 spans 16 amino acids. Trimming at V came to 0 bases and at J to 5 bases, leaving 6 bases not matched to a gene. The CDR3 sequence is CASSYSGTGVSETQYF. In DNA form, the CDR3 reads TGTGCCAGCAGTTACTCAGGGACAGGGGTTAGCGAGACCCAGTACTTC.

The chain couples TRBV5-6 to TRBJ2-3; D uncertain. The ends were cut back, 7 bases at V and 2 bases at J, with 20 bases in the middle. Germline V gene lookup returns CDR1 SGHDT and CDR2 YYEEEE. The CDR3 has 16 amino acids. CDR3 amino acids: CASVPGVPSDTDTQYF. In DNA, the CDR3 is TGTGCCAGCGTACCGGGTGTTCCCTCGGACACAGATACGCAGTATTTT.

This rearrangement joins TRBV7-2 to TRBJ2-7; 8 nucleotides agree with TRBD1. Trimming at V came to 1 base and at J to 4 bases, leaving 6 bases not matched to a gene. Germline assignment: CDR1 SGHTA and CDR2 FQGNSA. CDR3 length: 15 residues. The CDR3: CASSLGRGPIYEQYF. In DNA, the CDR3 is TGTGCCAGCAGCTTAGGCAGGGGGCCTATATACGAGCAGTACTTC.

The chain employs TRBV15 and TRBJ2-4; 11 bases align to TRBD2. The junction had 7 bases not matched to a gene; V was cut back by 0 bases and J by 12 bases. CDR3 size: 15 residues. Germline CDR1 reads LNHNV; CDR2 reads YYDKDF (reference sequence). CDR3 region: CATSRDLAGGRPQYF. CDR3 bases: TGTGCCACCAGCAGAGATTTAGCGGGGGGGAGACCTCAGTACTTC.

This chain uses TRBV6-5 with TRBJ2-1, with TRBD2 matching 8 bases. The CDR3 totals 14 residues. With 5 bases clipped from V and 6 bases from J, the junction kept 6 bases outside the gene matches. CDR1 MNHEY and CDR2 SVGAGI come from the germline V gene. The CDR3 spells CASSAGLGANEQFF. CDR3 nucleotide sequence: TGTGCCAGCAGTGCGGGACTAGGGGCCAATGAGCAGTTCTTC.

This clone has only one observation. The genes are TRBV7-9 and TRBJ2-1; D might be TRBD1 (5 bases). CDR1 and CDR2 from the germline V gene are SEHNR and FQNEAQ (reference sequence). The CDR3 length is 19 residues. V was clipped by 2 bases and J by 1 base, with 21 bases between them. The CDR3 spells CASSLYSRVQASSYNEQFF. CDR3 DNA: TGTGCCAGCAGCTTATATTCCAGGGTCCAAGCCTCTTCCTACAATGAGCAGTTCTTC.

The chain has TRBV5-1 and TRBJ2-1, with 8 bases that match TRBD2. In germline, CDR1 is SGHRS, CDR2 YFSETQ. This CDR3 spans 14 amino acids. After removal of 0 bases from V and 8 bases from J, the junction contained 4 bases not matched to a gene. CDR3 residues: CASSLDGLAYEQFF. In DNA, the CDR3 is TGCGCCAGCAGCTTGGACGGACTAGCTTATGAGCAGTTCTTC.

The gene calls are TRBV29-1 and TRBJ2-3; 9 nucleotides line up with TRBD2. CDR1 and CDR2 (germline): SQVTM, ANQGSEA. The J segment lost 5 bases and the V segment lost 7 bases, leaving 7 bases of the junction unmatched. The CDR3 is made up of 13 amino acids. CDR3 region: CSGLAGEVDTQYF. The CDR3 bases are TGCAGCGGATTAGCGGGAGAGGTAGATACGCAGTATTTT.

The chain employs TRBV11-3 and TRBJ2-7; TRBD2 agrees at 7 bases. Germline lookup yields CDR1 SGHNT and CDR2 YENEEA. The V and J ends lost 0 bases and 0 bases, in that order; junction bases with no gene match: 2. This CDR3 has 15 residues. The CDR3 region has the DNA TGTGCCAGCAGCTTAGATAGCGGGCGCTCCTACGAGCAGTACTTC. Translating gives CASSLDSGRSYEQYF. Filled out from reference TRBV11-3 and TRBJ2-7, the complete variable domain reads EAGVVQSPRYKIIEKKQPVAFWCNPISGHNTLYWYLQNLGQGPELLIRYENEEAVDDSQLPKDRFSAERLKGVDSTLKIQPAELGDSAVYLCASSLDSGRSYEQYFGPGTRLTVT.

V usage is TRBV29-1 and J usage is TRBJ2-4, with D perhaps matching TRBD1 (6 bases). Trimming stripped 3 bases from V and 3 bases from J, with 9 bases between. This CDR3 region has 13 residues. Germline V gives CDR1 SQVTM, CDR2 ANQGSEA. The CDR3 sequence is CSVEWTDKNIQYF. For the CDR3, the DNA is TGCAGCGTTGAGTGGACAGACAAAAACATTCAGTACTTC. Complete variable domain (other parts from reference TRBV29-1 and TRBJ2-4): SAVISQKPSRDICQRGTSLTIQCQVDSQVTMMFWYRQQPGQSLTLIATANQGSEATYESGFVIDKFPISRPNLTFSTLTVSNMSPEDSSIYLCSVEWTDKNIQYFGAGTRLSVL.

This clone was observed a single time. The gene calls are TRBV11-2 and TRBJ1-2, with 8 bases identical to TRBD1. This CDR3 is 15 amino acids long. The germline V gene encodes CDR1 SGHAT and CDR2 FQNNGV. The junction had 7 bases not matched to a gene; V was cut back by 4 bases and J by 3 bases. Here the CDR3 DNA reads TGTGCCAGCAGCTCCCAGGGGGCTACCTACTATGGCTACACCTTC. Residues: CASSSQGATYYGYTF.

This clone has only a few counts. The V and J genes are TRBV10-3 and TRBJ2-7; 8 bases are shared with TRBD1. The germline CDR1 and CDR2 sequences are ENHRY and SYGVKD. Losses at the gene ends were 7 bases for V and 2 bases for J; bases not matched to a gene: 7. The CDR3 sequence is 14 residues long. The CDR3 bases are TGTGCCATCAAGTCGGAGGACAGGGCCTACGAGCAGTACTTC. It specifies CAIKSEDRAYEQYF.